This T cell receptor (beta chain) was documented in a study of cytomegalovirus exposure and HLA in healthy donors. The PCR was carried out with 60 Vbeta primers and 13 Jbeta primers. The table came from immunoSEQ multiplex PCR; TCRdb's copy has only in-frame clones and leaves some out. Altogether some 130,000 clones are present, about three quarters being singletons, with the ten largest covering less than 5%. Germline values: CDR1 SGHRS, CDR2 YFSETQ. The CDR3 is made up of 15 amino acids. The V end was cut by 2 bases, the J end by 3 bases, with 15 bases between. This chain links TRBV5-1 with TRBJ2-7, with a possible D match to TRBD1 (6 bases). The sample comprised PBMCs. This TCR was recovered from a man aged 45-60 years in good health and CMV-seropositive. CDR3 protein: CASSFGDTQYYEQYF. CDR3 nucleotide sequence: TGCGCCAGCAGCTTCGGGGACACTCAATACTACGAGCAGTACTTC. The whole variable domain, filled in from reference TRBV5-1 and TRBJ2-7, reads KAGVTQTPRYLIKTRGQQVTLSCSPISGHRSVSWYQQTPGQGLQFLFEYFSETQRNKGNFPGRFSGRQFSNSRSEMNVSTLELGDSALYLCASSFGDTQYYEQYFGPGTRLTVT.